The sequence of this T cell receptor (beta chain) was determined in a study of blood T cell repertoires in COVID-19. Study overall: Researchers got acute and convalescent COVID-19 samples from the United States, Italy and Spain. T cells, B-cell-depleted T cells, or PBMCs supplied cDNA or gDNA.

In the original processing: Cell counts per sample came from amplifying reference gene primers. Using immunoSEQ multiplex PCR, the repertoire was profiled, and TCRdb retains in-frame clones only, with some absent. That table gives V, J and clone size, and the DNA gave D and trimming. The sample includes about 210,000 clones, under 95% of them seen just once. Germline V gene lookup returns CDR1 SGHNT and CDR2 YYREEE (reference sequence). Trimming took off 4 bases at V and 8 bases at J, with 18 bases between the two ends. The CDR3 runs to 14 residues. Sequencing was performed on peripheral blood. This clonotype originated in a man aged 30 to 45 with acute or convalescent COVID-19. This rearrangement joins TRBV5-4 to TRBJ1-2; a possible D gene is TRBD1 (5 bases). The CDR3 DNA reads as TGTGCCAGCAGCGTTCCGACCAGGGTCGGAGGCTACACCTTC. Protein: CASSVPTRVGGYTF.